This record concerns one TCR beta chain sequence. The data were taken from a study of blood T cell repertoires in COVID-19. At the level of the study: Acute and convalescent COVID-19 samples came from the United States, Italy and Spain. The analysed material was cDNA or gDNA that came from T cells, B-cell-depleted T cells, or PBMCs.

Methods used by the authors: Reference gene primer amplification yielded estimated nucleated cell counts. Some clones are missing from TCRdb's copy, which holds only in-frame ones; the method was immunoSEQ multiplex PCR. D and trimming were read from the DNA, whereas the V and J calls and clone size are those reported in that table. The sample yields about 160,000 clones, roughly 90% seen once. The germline gives CDR1 LGHNA, CDR2 YSLEER. CDR3 length equals 15 residues. V lost 0 bases, J lost 7 bases, and 5 bases stayed unmatched. The clonotype comes from a woman in her sixties or seventies who had recovered from COVID-19. This rearrangement joins TRBV4-3 to TRBJ2-1; the match to TRBD2 covers 8 bases. The sequencing sample was made of peripheral blood. The CDR3 DNA sequence: TGCGCCAGCAGCCAAGATACGGGGGGGCTGAATGAGCAGTTCTTC. It encodes CASSQDTGGLNEQFF.